These 5 T cell receptor beta chains were sequenced from one sample in a study of early T cells in non-severe SARS-CoV-2 infection. MiXCR was run by TCRdb on the 5' RACE reads, yielding one entry per CDR3 protein. The data contain around 77,000 distinct CDR3 sequences, about 9.4% of them singletons. The starting material was whole blood, obtained at baseline. These receptors all come from an adult who was a healthcare worker with PCR-confirmed SARS-CoV-2 infection or an uninfected control (not recorded which).

The chain couples TRBV4-2 to TRBJ2-7, with 8 bases fitting TRBD2. CDR1 and CDR2 from the germline V gene are LGHNA and YNFKEQ. Trimming took 0 bases from V and 2 from J; bases not matched to a gene: 6. The CDR3 contains 16 residues. The CDR3 loop reads CASSQDASGGPYEQYF. CDR3 DNA: TGTGCCAGCAGCCAAGACGCGAGCGGGGGACCCTACGAGCAGTACTTC.

This clonotype has ten or more counts. The chain recombines TRBV6-5 with TRBJ1-1; unclear D gene. Trimming shortened V by 0 bases and J by 1 base, and 12 bases separated the two germline ends. Germline V gives CDR1 MNHEY, CDR2 SVGAGI. CDR3 length: 16 amino acids. This CDR3 is CASSYSSLRQNTEAFF. Here the CDR3 DNA reads TGTGCCAGCAGTTACTCGAGTTTGAGACAGAACACTGAAGCTTTCTTT.

The chain has TRBV20-1 and TRBJ2-3, with D unclear. This CDR3 contains 12 residues. The V gene's germline CDR1 is DFQATT and CDR2 SNEGSKA (reference sequence). The V and J ends lost 4 bases and 3 bases respectively, with 8 bases between them. The chain's CDR3 is CSATETTDTQYF. CDR3 nucleotides: TGCAGTGCTACGGAGACTACAGATACGCAGTATTTT.

This clonotype appeared many times. The rearrangement joins TRBV6-2 or TRBV6-3 to TRBJ2-5, with 10 bases that match TRBD2. CDR3 length: 16 amino acids. V dropped 6 bases and J dropped 4; count of bases not matched to a gene: 11. The germline CDR1 and CDR2 sequences are MNHEY and SVGEGT. CDR3 nucleotide sequence: TGTGCCAGCAGCGGCGGAGCGGGGGGGCCTCGAGAGACCCAGTACTTC. Residues: CASSGGAGGPRETQYF.

The rearrangement links TRBV7-2 to TRBJ2-1, with no clear D. Trimming removed 1 base from V and 3 bases from J, with 10 bases in between. The length of the CDR3 is 15 residues. The germline V gene has CDR1 SGHTA and CDR2 FQGNSA. In DNA, the CDR3 is TGTGCCAGCAGCTTAGGGGTCTCGAACTACAATGAGCAGTTCTTC. It encodes CASSLGVSNYNEQFF.